The 21 T cell receptor beta chains presented below share a single source sample, sequenced in a study of blood T cell repertoires in COVID-19. TCRdb's table, derived via immunoSEQ multiplex PCR, lists solely in-frame clones and lacks some. Among about 440,000 clones listed, roughly 85% were seen once. What was sequenced was PBMCs or T cells enriched from blood (not recorded which). These receptors all come from a woman in her late teens or twenties with acute COVID-19.

The chain links TRBV7-2 to TRBJ1-3, with 10 bases that match TRBD1. Looked up from germline, CDR1 is SGHTA and CDR2 is FQGNSA. The CDR3 length is 16 residues. The junction had 6 bases not matched to a gene; V was cut back by 5 bases and J by 2 bases. The chain's CDR3 is CASSPRGTGAGNTIYF. As DNA, the CDR3 is TGTGCCAGCAGCCCCCGCGGGACAGGGGCTGGAAACACCATATATTTT.

The CDR3 is CASSTQGYTEAFF. CDR3 nucleotides: TGTGCCAGCAGTACACAGGGGTACACTGAAGCTTTCTTT. This chain links TRBV6-5 with TRBJ1-1; TRBD1 aligns across 7 bases. CDR3 size: 13 residues. The trim removed 5 bases at V and 3 bases at J, leaving 3 bases unmatched. Germline V gene data show CDR1 as MNHEY and CDR2 as SVGAGI.

The rearrangement links TRBV28 to TRBJ2-1; D gene unclear. This CDR3 has 16 residues. Trimming removed 2 bases from V and 0 bases from J, with 11 bases in between. The germline gives CDR1 MDHEN, CDR2 SYDVKM. Written as DNA, the CDR3 is TGTGCCAGCAGTTTAAACTGGGCAGCCTCCTACAATGAGCAGTTCTTC. It codes for CASSLNWAASYNEQFF.

Only a few counts were recorded for this clone. The V call is TRBV10-3, the J call TRBJ1-2; 9 bases are a match to TRBD1. The V segment lost 2 bases and the J segment 6 bases; nucleotides outside the gene matches: 1. The CDR3 has 13 residues. Germline CDR1 is ENHRY and CDR2 is SYGVKD. CDR3 nucleotides: TGTGCCATCAGTGAGACAGGGGGCAATGGCTACACCTTC. It specifies CAISETGGNGYTF.

The chain uses TRBV29-1 and TRBJ1-2; D is unresolved. In germline, CDR1 is SQVTM, CDR2 ANQGSEA. The CDR3 runs 11 residues. V dropped 6 bases and J dropped 8 bases, with 13 bases sitting between them. CDR3 sequence reads: CSVDGKRGYTF. The CDR3 DNA reads as TGCAGCGTGGACGGGAAGAGAGGCTACACCTTC.

In its sample, this clone was seen once. This chain's CDR3 is CASSYRQGDGEKLFF. In DNA, the CDR3 is TGTGCCAGCAGCTATCGACAGGGGGATGGTGAAAAACTGTTTTTT. This sequence joins TRBV7-9 and TRBJ1-4, with 9 bases identical to TRBD1. Germline-derived CDR1 and CDR2 are SEHNR and FQNEAQ (reference sequence). Trimming at V came to 4 bases and at J to 7 bases, leaving 7 bases not matched to a gene. The CDR3 length is 15 residues.

The V call is TRBV29-1, the J call TRBJ2-7; 9 bases map to TRBD1. J lost 1 base, V lost 5 bases, and 6 bases had no gene match. The CDR3 runs 14 residues. The germline gives CDR1 SQVTM, CDR2 ANQGSEA. The CDR3 spells CSVLGQGKSYEQYF. CDR3 bases: TGCAGCGTTCTTGGACAGGGGAAATCCTACGAGCAGTACTTC.

The V and J genes are TRBV6-5 and TRBJ1-6; D not resolved. The CDR3 covers 15 residues. The germline V gene encodes CDR1 MNHEY and CDR2 SVGAGI. Trimming left V 6 bases short and J 4 bases short, with 13 bases between. CDR3 DNA sequence: TGTGCCAGCAGGAACCGGGAAGGGTATAATTCACCCCTCCACTTT. Amino acid sequence: CASRNREGYNSPLHF.

The J gene is TRBJ1-2, the V gene TRBV18; D remains unclear. CDR3 length equals 13 residues. CDR1 and CDR2 from the germline V gene are KGHSH and LQKENI. Deletions cut 2 bases from V and 4 bases from J, with 8 bases between. The CDR3 nucleotides are TGTGCCAGCTCACCAAGGCAGGTCTATGGCTACACCTTC. This gives the protein CASSPRQVYGYTF. Supplemented by reference TRBV18 and TRBJ1-2, the full variable domain reads NAGVMQNPRHLVRRRGQEARLRCSPMKGHSHVYWYRQLPEEGLKFMVYLQKENIIDESGMPKERFSAEFPKEGPSILRIQQVVRGDSAAYFCASSPRQVYGYTFGSGTRLTVV.

Regarding this clone: Distinct nucleotide sequences in the sample also encode this CDR3. The chain uses TRBV29-1 and TRBJ2-7; D might be TRBD1 (5 bases). The germline V gene encodes CDR1 SQVTM and CDR2 ANQGSEA. V was clipped by 3 bases and J by 2 bases, with 5 bases between them. This CDR3 contains 11 residues. The CDR3 spells CSVETAYEQYF. CDR3 sequence (DNA): TGCAGCGTTGAGACAGCCTACGAGCAGTACTTC.

This sequence joins TRBV5-1 and TRBJ1-4, with 9 bases identical to TRBD1. Germline V gene lookup returns CDR1 SGHRS and CDR2 YFSETQ. This CDR3 contains 17 residues. After removal of 0 bases from V and 2 bases from J, the junction contained 5 bases not matched to a gene. The CDR3 is CASSLDPGTGTNEKLFF. The CDR3 nucleotides read TGCGCCAGCAGCTTGGATCCGGGGACAGGGACTAATGAAAAACTGTTTTTT.

The chain employs TRBV28 and TRBJ1-4; 11 bases agree with TRBD1. Unmatched junction bases numbered 5, after V lost 6 bases and J lost 8 bases. The germline CDR1 and CDR2 sequences are MDHEN and SYDVKM. The CDR3 runs to 14 residues. The chain's CDR3 is CASSSGQGEEKLFF. The CDR3 nucleotides read TGTGCCAGCAGCTCGGGACAGGGGGAAGAAAAACTGTTTTTT.

The J gene is TRBJ2-1, the V gene TRBV5-1, with 7 bases aligning to TRBD1. The J segment lost 8 bases and the V segment lost 3 bases, leaving 5 bases of the junction unmatched. CDR1 and CDR2 from the germline V gene are SGHRS and YFSETQ. This CDR3 has 13 amino acids. CDR3 sequence (DNA): TGCGCCAGCAGCTCGGGACAGCTCTATGAGCAGTTCTTC. It yields the protein CASSSGQLYEQFF.

The gene calls are TRBV7-9 and TRBJ1-2, with 7 bases that match TRBD1. The CDR3 is 14 amino acids. From germline, CDR1 is SEHNR and CDR2 FQNEAQ (reference sequence). Unmatched junction bases numbered 6, after V lost 5 bases and J lost 3 bases. CDR3 protein: CASSVVGGDYGYTF. The CDR3 DNA reads as TGTGCCAGCAGCGTCGTAGGGGGCGACTATGGCTACACCTTC.

The chain couples TRBV19 to TRBJ2-5; TRBD1 is a possible D gene (6 bases). The CDR3 contains 15 residues. Germline V gene data show CDR1 as LNHDA and CDR2 as SQIVND (reference sequence). V lost 9 bases and J lost 0, with 17 bases in between. CDR3 protein: CASSPQGSDQETQYF. The CDR3 DNA sequence: TGTGCCAGCTCGCCCCAGGGGTCGGACCAAGAGACCCAGTACTTC.

The rearrangement joins TRBV10-3 to TRBJ2-3; 10 positions agree with TRBD2. Unmatched junction bases numbered 14, after V lost 9 bases and J lost 2 bases. The CDR3 spans 17 residues. Per germline, CDR1 ENHRY and CDR2 SYGVKD. As DNA, the CDR3 is TGTGCCATTAAGACCACGGGGAGCGGGAGGGACACAGATACGCAGTATTTT. This gives the protein CAIKTTGSGRDTDTQYF.

The chain is built from TRBV7-9 and TRBJ1-5, with D perhaps TRBD1 (6 bases). The CDR3 covers 13 residues. Trimming cost V 5 bases and J 7 bases, with 12 bases left between them. Germline CDR1 and CDR2: SEHNR and FQNEAQ (reference sequence). CDR3 in amino acids: CASSPRTDQPQHF. CDR3 in DNA: TGTGCCAGCAGCCCCCGGACAGACCAGCCCCAGCATTTT. Full variable domain (outside the CDR3, taken from reference TRBV7-9 and TRBJ1-5): DTGVSQNPRHKITKRGQNVTFRCDPISEHNRLYWYRQTLGQGPEFLTYFQNEAQLEKSRLLSDRFSAERPKGSFSTLEIQRTEQGDSAMYLCASSPRTDQPQHFGDGTRLSIL.

The chain uses TRBV12-5 and TRBJ1-1, with TRBD1 matching 9 bases. The CDR3 consists of 14 residues. After removal of 5 bases from V and 3 bases from J, the junction contained 4 bases not matched to a gene. Looked up from germline, CDR1 is LGHNT and CDR2 is FRNRAP. The chain's CDR3 is CASGVGTGYTEAFF. CDR3 nucleotides: TGTGCTAGTGGTGTAGGGACAGGGTACACTGAAGCTTTCTTT.

The genes are TRBV30 and TRBJ1-3; 7 bases line up with TRBD1. This CDR3 comprises 14 residues. Germline V gene sequence: CDR1 GTSNPN, CDR2 SVGIG (reference sequence). After removal of 3 bases from V and 2 bases from J, the junction contained 4 bases not matched to a gene. CDR3 bases: TGTGCCTGGAGCGGAGGGACAGCTGGAAACACCATATATTTT. This translates into CAWSGGTAGNTIYF.

The V call is TRBV3-1 (or the pseudogene TRBV3-2), the J call TRBJ1-1, with 7 bases fitting TRBD1. The CDR3 has 14 residues. The germline gives CDR1 LGHDT, CDR2 YNNKEL (reference sequence). Unmatched junction bases numbered 7, after V lost 6 bases and J lost 3 bases. The CDR3 region has the DNA TGTGCCAGCAGGCTTCAGGGGGTAGACACTGAAGCTTTCTTT. Residues: CASRLQGVDTEAFF.

Points on this clone: At the DNA level, this CDR3 is encoded by other sequences in the same sample as well. The rearrangement links TRBV5-1 to TRBJ2-1; D gene ambiguous. V was pared by 4 bases and J by 3 bases, with 5 bases between. Germline loops: CDR1 SGHRS, CDR2 YFSETQ. The CDR3 has 12 residues. The DNA for the CDR3 is TGCGCCAGCAGCCTCCTCTACAATGAGCAGTTCTTC. It specifies CASSLLYNEQFF.